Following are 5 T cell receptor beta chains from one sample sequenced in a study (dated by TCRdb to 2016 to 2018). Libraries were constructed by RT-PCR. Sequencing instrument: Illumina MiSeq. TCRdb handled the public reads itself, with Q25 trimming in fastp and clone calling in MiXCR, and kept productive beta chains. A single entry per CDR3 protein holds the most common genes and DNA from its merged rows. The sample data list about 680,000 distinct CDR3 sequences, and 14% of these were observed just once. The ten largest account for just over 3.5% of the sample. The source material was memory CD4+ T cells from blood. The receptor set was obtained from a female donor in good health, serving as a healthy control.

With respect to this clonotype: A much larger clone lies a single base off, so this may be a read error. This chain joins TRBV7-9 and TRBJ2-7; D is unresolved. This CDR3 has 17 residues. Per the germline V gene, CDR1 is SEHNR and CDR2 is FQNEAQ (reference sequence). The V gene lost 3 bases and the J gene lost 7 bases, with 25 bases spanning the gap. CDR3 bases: TGTGCCAGCAGCTTCGGAGTAGCACTCAGCTCCTACAATGAGCAGTACTTC. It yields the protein CASSFGVALSSYNEQYF.

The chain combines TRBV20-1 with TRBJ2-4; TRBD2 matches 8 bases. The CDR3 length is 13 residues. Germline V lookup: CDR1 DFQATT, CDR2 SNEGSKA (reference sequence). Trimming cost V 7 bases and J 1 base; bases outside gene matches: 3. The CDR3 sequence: CSESGGAKNIQYF. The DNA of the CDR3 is TGCAGTGAAAGCGGGGGTGCCAAAAACATTCAGTACTTC.

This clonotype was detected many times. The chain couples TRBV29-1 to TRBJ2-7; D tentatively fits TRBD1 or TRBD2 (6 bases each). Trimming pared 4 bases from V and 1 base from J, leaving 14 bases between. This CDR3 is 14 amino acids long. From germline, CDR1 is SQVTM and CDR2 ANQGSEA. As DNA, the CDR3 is TGCAGCGTTGTGGGGGGCGCGGGTTCCTACGAGCAGTACTTC. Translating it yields CSVVGGAGSYEQYF.

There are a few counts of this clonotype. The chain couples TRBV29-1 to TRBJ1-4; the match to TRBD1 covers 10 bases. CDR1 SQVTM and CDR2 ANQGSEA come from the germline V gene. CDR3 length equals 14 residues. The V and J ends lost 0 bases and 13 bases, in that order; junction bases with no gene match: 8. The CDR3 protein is CSVEDWDRGNGLFF. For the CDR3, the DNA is TGCAGCGTTGAAGATTGGGACAGGGGAAATGGACTGTTTTTT.

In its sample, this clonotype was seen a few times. CDR3 protein: CASSMEVSNTEAFF. The CDR3 nucleotides read TGTGCCAGTAGTATGGAGGTATCGAACACTGAAGCTTTCTTT. The rearrangement links TRBV19 to TRBJ1-1; no definite D call. Germline V lookup: CDR1 LNHDA, CDR2 SQIVND (reference sequence). The CDR3 runs 14 residues. The germline V and J ends were trimmed by 3 bases and 1 base, with 9 bases remaining between them.